Following are 30 T cell receptor beta chains from one sample sequenced in a study of blood T cells in healthy people across ages. The second PCR ran about 6 to 12 cycles with a sample-barcoded 5' primer and J-beta primers. TCRdb re-analysed the 5' RACE reads in MiXCR, keeping a single row per CDR3 protein. The sample carries about 720,000 distinct CDR3 sequences, about 24% recorded once. Sequencing was done on a sample of blood. Receptor source: a man in his 70s in good health.

This chain connects TRBV20-1 to TRBJ2-5, with a weak D call TRBD2 (6 bases). The CDR3 sequence is 15 residues long. V lost 5 bases and J lost 4, with 20 bases in between. Germline V gene sequence: CDR1 DFQATT, CDR2 SNEGSKA (reference sequence). The CDR3 reads CSALTTTSFRETQYF. In nucleotides, the CDR3 is TGCAGTGCTCTCACTACGACTAGTTTTCGAGAGACCCAGTACTTC.

The V call is TRBV10-3, the J call TRBJ1-1; TRBD1 might be the D (5 bases). The CDR3 contains 14 residues. Germline loops: CDR1 ENHRY, CDR2 SYGVKD. V lost 7 bases, J lost 6 bases, and 18 bases lay in between. CDR3 in DNA: TGTGCCATCACCCAGGGAGCAGGTAGGGCTGAAGCTTTCTTT. The encoded protein is CAITQGAGRAEAFF.

The chain couples TRBV11-2 to TRBJ2-5; D not resolved. The CDR3 runs 14 residues. Germline V gene data show CDR1 as SGHAT and CDR2 as FQNNGV. Trimming took off 3 bases at V and 4 bases at J, with 12 bases between the two ends. CDR3 nucleotides: TGTGCCAGCAGCTTTAGTGGGGATGGAGAGACCCAGTACTTC. Its protein product is CASSFSGDGETQYF.

The rearrangement joins TRBV25-1 to TRBJ1-2; 7 bases align to TRBD1. This CDR3 is built from 13 residues. With 7 bases clipped from V and 1 base from J, the junction kept 3 bases outside the gene matches. Germline lookup yields CDR1 MGHDK and CDR2 SYGVNS. CDR3 coding DNA: TGTGCCAGCACCGACAGGGATAACTATGGCTACACCTTC. The encoded protein is CASTDRDNYGYTF.

V is TRBV7-9 and J is TRBJ1-1, with a tentative D call TRBD1 (6 bases). Germline loops: CDR1 SEHNR, CDR2 FQNEAQ (reference sequence). The CDR3 contains 14 residues. Trimming removed 4 bases from V and 4 bases from J, with 13 bases in between. In nucleotides, the CDR3 is TGTGCCAGCAGCTACAACAGGGCTGGCACTGAAGCTTTCTTT. Protein product: CASSYNRAGTEAFF. The full variable domain, rest sourced from reference TRBV7-9 and TRBJ1-1, is DTGVSQNPRHKITKRGQNVTFRCDPISEHNRLYWYRQTLGQGPEFLTYFQNEAQLEKSRLLSDRFSAERPKGSFSTLEIQRTEQGDSAMYLCASSYNRAGTEAFFGQGTRLTVV.

The chain links TRBV12-5 to TRBJ2-1; 9 bases map to TRBD2. This CDR3 is 19 amino acids long. Trimming at V came to 0 bases and at J to 0 bases, leaving 9 bases not matched to a gene. Germline V CDR1 and CDR2: LGHNT, FRNRAP. In DNA, the CDR3 is TGTGCTAGTGGTTTGGTATTGACTAGCGGCCAGAGCTCCTACAATGAGCAGTTCTTC. It codes for CASGLVLTSGQSSYNEQFF.

This clonotype was detected a few times. This sequence joins TRBV29-1 and TRBJ2-7; TRBD1 matches at 9 bases. This CDR3 is built from 14 residues. Trimming removed 3 bases from V and 5 bases from J; junction bases left unmatched: 8. Germline loops: CDR1 SQVTM, CDR2 ANQGSEA. CDR3 bases: TGCAGCGTTGATACCGGGACAGGGAACCACGAGCAGTACTTC. Amino acids: CSVDTGTGNHEQYF.

This chain joins TRBV12-3 or TRBV12-4 and TRBJ1-1, with TRBD1 matching over 8 bases. The CDR3 runs to 15 residues. J lost 10 bases, V lost 6 bases, and 16 bases had no gene match. In nucleotides, the CDR3 is TGTGCCAGCAGCTCCCCCGGGACAGGTTTTGAGGGAGCTTTCTTT. This codes for CASSSPGTGFEGAFF.

The CDR3 DNA reads TGTGCCAGCAGCTTAGAGTTATCGAAGCAGTTCTTC. Its protein product is CASSLELSKQFF. V is TRBV7-2 and J is TRBJ2-1; D call uncertain. The CDR3 runs 12 residues. From germline, CDR1 is SGHTA and CDR2 FQGNSA. V shed 1 base and J shed 11 bases, with 9 bases lying between them.

The CDR3 region has the DNA TGTGCCAGCCTCCGAGGGGGGGCTCGTGAAAAACTGTTTTTT. Protein product: CASLRGGAREKLFF. V and J are TRBV2 and TRBJ1-4; tentatively, D is TRBD1 (6 bases). The germline V gene has CDR1 SNHLY and CDR2 FYNNEI. The V and J ends lost 8 bases and 7 bases respectively, with 17 bases between them. The length of the CDR3 is 14 residues.

This clonotype was seen at least ten times. This chain links TRBV6-1 with TRBJ2-3, with unresolved D. The germline gives CDR1 MNHNS, CDR2 SASEGT. There are 16 residues in the CDR3. V dropped 2 bases and J dropped 0 bases, with 12 bases sitting between them. CDR3: CASSELVGTSTDTQYF. As DNA, the CDR3 is TGTGCCAGCAGTGAATTAGTCGGAACTAGCACAGATACGCAGTATTTT.

This clonotype was observed a few times. Written as DNA, the CDR3 is TGTGCCAGCAGCTTAGCCCCAGTTCATAATGAAAAACTGTTTTTT. It yields the protein CASSLAPVHNEKLFF. This chain uses TRBV7-2 with TRBJ1-4; D is unresolved. Germline CDR1 and CDR2: SGHTA and FQGNSA. The CDR3 consists of 15 residues. The V end lost 0 bases, the J end lost 4 bases, and 9 bases lay between the germline ends. Combining the CDR3 with reference TRBV7-2 and TRBJ1-4 gives the whole variable domain GAGVSQSPSNKVTEKGKDVELRCDPISGHTALYWYRQSLGQGLEFLIYFQGNSAPDKSGLPSDRFSAERTGGSVSTLTIQRTQQEDSAVYLCASSLAPVHNEKLFFGSGTQLSVL.

The chain combines TRBV5-1 with TRBJ2-5; D may be TRBD2 (6 bases). The ends were cut back, 3 bases at V and 1 base at J, with 16 bases in the middle. The CDR3 is made up of 16 amino acids. Germline values: CDR1 SGHRS, CDR2 YFSETQ. CDR3 in amino acids: CASSSNGGLFQETQYF. DNA for the CDR3: TGCGCCAGCAGCTCCAATGGAGGACTATTCCAAGAGACCCAGTACTTC.

This clonotype occurred a few times. The rearrangement joins TRBV9 to TRBJ1-6; the match to TRBD1 covers 9 bases. Trimming took 0 bases from V and 10 from J; bases not matched to a gene: 5. Germline V gene lookup returns CDR1 SGDLS and CDR2 YYNGEE. The CDR3 sequence is 15 residues long. CDR3 region: CASSVEGQGGSPLHF. CDR3 DNA sequence: TGTGCCAGCAGCGTAGAGGGACAGGGTGGGTCACCCCTCCACTTT. Combining the CDR3 with reference TRBV9 and TRBJ1-6 gives the whole variable domain DSGVTQTPKHLITATGQRVTLRCSPRSGDLSVYWYQQSLDQGLQFLIQYYNGEERAKGNILERFSAQQFPDLHSELNLSSLELGDSALYFCASSVEGQGGSPLHFGNGTRLTVT.

This clonotype came up a few times. This chain links TRBV27 with TRBJ1-2; a weak D match, TRBD1 (5 bases). Trimming took 5 bases from V and 4 from J, leaving 20 bases between them. The CDR3 spans 16 residues. Germline V gene sequence: CDR1 MNHEY, CDR2 SMNVEV (reference sequence). CDR3 region: CASSTTDKQASYGYTF. CDR3 bases: TGTGCCAGCAGTACCACGGACAAGCAAGCTTCCTATGGCTACACCTTC.

The chain joins TRBV10-3 to TRBJ1-2; 7 bases line up with TRBD1. In germline, CDR1 is ENHRY, CDR2 SYGVKD. The CDR3 has 14 residues. Unmatched junction bases numbered 8, after V lost 6 bases and J lost 4 bases. The CDR3 region is CAISVQGGVYGYTF. For the CDR3, the DNA is TGTGCCATCAGCGTCCAGGGGGGAGTCTATGGCTACACCTTC.

The chain links TRBV5-1 to TRBJ2-1; D unclear. Per germline, CDR1 SGHRS and CDR2 YFSETQ. V was cut by 1 base and J by 1 base, with 12 bases left in between. The CDR3 consists of 16 residues. The CDR3 spells CASSLLDDRSYNEQFF. In DNA form, the CDR3 reads TGCGCCAGCAGCTTGTTAGATGATCGATCCTACAATGAGCAGTTCTTC.

The chain carries TRBV7-7 and TRBJ2-5, with unresolved D. With 5 bases removed from V and 2 bases from J, the gap between germline ends came to 18 bases. The germline gives CDR1 SSHAT, CDR2 FNYEAQ (reference sequence). The CDR3 has 16 residues. The CDR3: CASSALSFGTQETQYF. In nucleotides, the CDR3 is TGTGCCAGCAGCGCGCTATCCTTCGGCACTCAAGAGACCCAGTACTTC.

This chain links TRBV18 with TRBJ1-1; TRBD1 might be the D (6 bases). Germline V gives CDR1 KGHSH, CDR2 LQKENI. V was cut by 2 bases and J by 2 bases, with 9 bases left in between. This CDR3 region has 14 residues. CDR3 protein: CASSPNRDNTEAFF. The CDR3 nucleotides are TGTGCCAGCTCACCAAACAGGGATAACACTGAAGCTTTCTTT.

The chain combines TRBV4-3 with TRBJ2-3, with 10 bases aligning to TRBD1. Per germline, CDR1 LGHNA and CDR2 YSLEER. The CDR3 contains 17 residues. V trimming: 0 bases; J trimming: 2 bases; junction bases outside the gene matches: 5. For the CDR3, the DNA is TGCGCCAGCAGCCAAGAGGGACAGGGGCTTTACACAGATACGCAGTATTTT. It translates to CASSQEGQGLYTDTQYF.

This clonotype was recorded many times. The gene calls are TRBV20-1 and TRBJ2-3; D not resolved. The CDR3 is made up of 12 amino acids. Germline CDR1 DFQATT, CDR2 SNEGSKA (reference sequence). V was trimmed by 4 bases and J by 0 bases, leaving 5 bases between them. The CDR3 bases are TGCAGTGCTACTCCTAGCACAGATACGCAGTATTTT. Translating it yields CSATPSTDTQYF.

The chain links TRBV6-5 to TRBJ1-6; 9 positions agree with TRBD1. From germline, CDR1 is MNHEY and CDR2 SVGAGI. The J segment lost 11 bases and the V segment lost 7 bases, leaving 9 bases of the junction unmatched. The CDR3 spans 14 residues. CDR3 amino acids: CASTPGQGNPPLHF. The CDR3 nucleotides are TGTGCCAGCACCCCAGGACAGGGGAATCCACCCCTCCACTTT.

The chain employs TRBV6-5 and TRBJ1-4, with 7 bases identical to TRBD1. The CDR3 sequence is 14 residues long. The ends lost 7 bases at V and 10 bases at J; junction bases unmatched: 12. Germline V gene lookup returns CDR1 MNHEY and CDR2 SVGAGI. The CDR3 nucleotides are TGTGCCAGCACCGACAGGGATATCCGCGGAAAACTGTTTTTT. As protein: CASTDRDIRGKLFF.

The chain is built from TRBV12-3 or TRBV12-4 and TRBJ1-4, with 7 bases aligning to TRBD1. J was trimmed by 6 bases and V by 6 bases; bases with no gene match: 7. The CDR3 sequence is 14 residues long. In DNA form, the CDR3 reads TGTGCCAGCAGAATACAGGGGTCCGATGAAAAACTGTTTTTT. Translated, it gives CASRIQGSDEKLFF.

The chain uses TRBV7-3 and TRBJ2-1, with 8 bases matching TRBD2. The CDR3 is 15 amino acids. Germline trimming cut 5 bases from V and 8 bases from J; bases unmatched to any gene: 11. Germline V gives CDR1 SGHTA, CDR2 FQGTGA. CDR3 sequence: CASSPTSGLGDEQFF. In nucleotides, the CDR3 is TGTGCCAGCAGCCCTACTAGCGGACTTGGGGATGAGCAGTTCTTC.

This clonotype was seen a handful of times. The J gene is TRBJ1-2, the V gene TRBV6-2 or TRBV6-3; D is unclear. Germline loops: CDR1 MNHEY, CDR2 SVGEGT. The length of the CDR3 is 14 residues. The V end was cut by 7 bases, the J end by 5 bases, with 17 bases between. The CDR3: CASKRLGDQYGYTF. CDR3 DNA: TGTGCCAGCAAACGACTGGGTGACCAATATGGCTACACCTTC.

This clonotype was seen a handful of times. V gene TRBV3-1 combines with J gene TRBJ1-2; tentative D call: TRBD1 (6 bases). The CDR3 contains 13 residues. Germline assignment: CDR1 LGHDT and CDR2 YNNKEL (reference sequence). Trimming shortened V by 9 bases and J by 8 bases, and 19 bases separated the two germline ends. The CDR3: CASTQRGGRGYTF. As DNA, the CDR3 is TGTGCCAGTACCCAGAGGGGGGGCCGCGGCTACACCTTC.

This clonotype has at least ten counts. The genes are TRBV6-5 and TRBJ2-1; 12 bases align to TRBD2. The V segment lost 4 bases and the J segment 8 bases; nucleotides outside the gene matches: 9. The CDR3 is 16 residues long. Germline V CDR1 and CDR2: MNHEY, SVGAGI. The CDR3 here is CASSSTSGRGGHEQFF. CDR3 DNA sequence: TGTGCCAGCAGTTCGACTAGCGGGAGAGGGGGGCATGAGCAGTTCTTC.

The sample holds a few counts of this clonotype. V and J are TRBV6-2 or TRBV6-3 and TRBJ1-2; 9 bases match TRBD1. Germline V gives CDR1 MNHEY, CDR2 SVGEGT. The CDR3 loop spans 17 amino acids. Trimming at V came to 4 bases and at J to 0 bases, leaving 9 bases not matched to a gene. The CDR3, as DNA: TGTGCCAGCAGTTCATGGACGACAGGGGGGACTAACTATGGCTACACCTTC. Translation: CASSSWTTGGTNYGYTF.

The rearrangement joins TRBV2 to TRBJ2-5; no clear D gene. V dropped 5 bases and J dropped 4 bases, with 11 bases sitting between them. CDR3 length: 13 residues. Germline V gene sequence: CDR1 SNHLY, CDR2 FYNNEI. CDR3: CASSRRLGETQYF. As DNA, the CDR3 is TGTGCCAGCAGTCGAAGGCTAGGAGAGACCCAGTACTTC.